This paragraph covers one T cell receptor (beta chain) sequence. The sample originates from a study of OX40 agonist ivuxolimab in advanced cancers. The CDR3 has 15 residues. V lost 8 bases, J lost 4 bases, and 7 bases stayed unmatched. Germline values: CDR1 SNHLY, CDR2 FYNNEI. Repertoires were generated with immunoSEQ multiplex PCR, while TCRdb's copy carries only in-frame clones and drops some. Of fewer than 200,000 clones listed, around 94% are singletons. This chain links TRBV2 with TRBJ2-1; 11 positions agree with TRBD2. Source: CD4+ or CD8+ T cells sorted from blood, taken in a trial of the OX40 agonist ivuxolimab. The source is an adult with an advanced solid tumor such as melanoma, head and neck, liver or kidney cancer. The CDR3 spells CASRLRLAGYNEQFF. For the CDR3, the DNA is TGTGCCAGCCGACTCAGACTAGCGGGATACAATGAGCAGTTCTTC.